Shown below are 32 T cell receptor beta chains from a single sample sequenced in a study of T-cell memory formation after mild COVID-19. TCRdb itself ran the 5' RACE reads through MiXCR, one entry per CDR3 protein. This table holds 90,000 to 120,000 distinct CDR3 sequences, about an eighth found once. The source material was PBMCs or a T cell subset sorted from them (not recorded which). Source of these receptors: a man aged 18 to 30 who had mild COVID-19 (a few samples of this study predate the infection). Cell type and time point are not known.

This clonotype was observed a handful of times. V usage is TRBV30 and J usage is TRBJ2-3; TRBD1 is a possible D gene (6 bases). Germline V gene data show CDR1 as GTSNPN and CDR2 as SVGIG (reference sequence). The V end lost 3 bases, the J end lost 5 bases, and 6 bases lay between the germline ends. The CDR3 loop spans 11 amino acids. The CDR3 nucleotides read TGTGCCTGGAGCAGGGGAGATACGCAGTATTTT. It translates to CAWSRGDTQYF.

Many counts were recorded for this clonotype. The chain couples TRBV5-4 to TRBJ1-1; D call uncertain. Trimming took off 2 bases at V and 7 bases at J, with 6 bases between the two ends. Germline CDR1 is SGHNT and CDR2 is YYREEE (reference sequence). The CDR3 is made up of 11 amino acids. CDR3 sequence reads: CASSFLSEAFF. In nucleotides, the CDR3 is TGTGCCAGCAGCTTTTTAAGTGAAGCTTTCTTT.

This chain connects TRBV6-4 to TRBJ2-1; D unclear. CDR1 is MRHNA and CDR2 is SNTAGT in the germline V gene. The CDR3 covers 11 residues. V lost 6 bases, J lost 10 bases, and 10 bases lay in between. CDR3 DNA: TGTGCCAGCAGGAAAAATTCCGAGCAGTTCTTC. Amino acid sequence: CASRKNSEQFF.

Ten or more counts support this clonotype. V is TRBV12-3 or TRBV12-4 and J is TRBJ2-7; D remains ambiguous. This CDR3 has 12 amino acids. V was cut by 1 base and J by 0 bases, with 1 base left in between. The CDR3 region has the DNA TGTGCCAGCAGTTTAGACTCCTACGAGCAGTACGTC. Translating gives CASSLDSYEQYV.

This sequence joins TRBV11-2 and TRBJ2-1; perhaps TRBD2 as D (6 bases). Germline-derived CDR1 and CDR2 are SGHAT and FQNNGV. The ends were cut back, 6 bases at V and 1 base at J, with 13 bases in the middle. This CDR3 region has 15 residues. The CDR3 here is CASRARGPSYNEQFF. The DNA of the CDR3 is TGTGCCAGCAGGGCGCGGGGCCCTTCCTACAATGAGCAGTTCTTC. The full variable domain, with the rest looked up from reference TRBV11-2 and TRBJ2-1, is EAGVAQSPRYKIIEKRQSVAFWCNPISGHATLYWYQQILGQGPKLLIQFQNNGVVDDSQLPKDRFSAERLKGVDSTLKIQPAKLEDSAVYLCASRARGPSYNEQFFGPGTRLTVL.

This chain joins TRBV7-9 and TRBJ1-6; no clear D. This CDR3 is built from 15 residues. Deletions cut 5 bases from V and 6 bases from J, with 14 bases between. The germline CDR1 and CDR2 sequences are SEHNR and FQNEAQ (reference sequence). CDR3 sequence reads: CASSQIMAFNSPLHF. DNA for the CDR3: TGTGCCAGCAGCCAAATCATGGCCTTTAATTCACCCCTCCACTTT.

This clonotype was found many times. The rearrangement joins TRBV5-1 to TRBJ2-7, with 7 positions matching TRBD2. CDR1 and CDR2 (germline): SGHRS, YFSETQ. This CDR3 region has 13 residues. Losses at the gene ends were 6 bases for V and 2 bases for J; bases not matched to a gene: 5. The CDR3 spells CASTAGEAYEQYF. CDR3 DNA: TGCGCCAGCACCGCGGGAGAAGCCTACGAGCAGTACTTC.

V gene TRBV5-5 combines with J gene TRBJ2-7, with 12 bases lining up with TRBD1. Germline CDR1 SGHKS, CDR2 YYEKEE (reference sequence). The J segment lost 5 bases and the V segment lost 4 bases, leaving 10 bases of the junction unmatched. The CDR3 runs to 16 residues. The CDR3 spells CASSEGTGGGFNEQYF. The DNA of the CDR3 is TGTGCCAGCAGCGAGGGGACAGGGGGCGGTTTCAACGAGCAGTACTTC.

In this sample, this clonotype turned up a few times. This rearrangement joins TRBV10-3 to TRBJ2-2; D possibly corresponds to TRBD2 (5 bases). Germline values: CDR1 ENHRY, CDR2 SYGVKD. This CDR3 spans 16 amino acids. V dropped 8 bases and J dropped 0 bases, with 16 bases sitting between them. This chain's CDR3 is CAIHPGKVPNTGELFF. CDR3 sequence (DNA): TGTGCCATCCACCCGGGAAAGGTCCCGAACACCGGGGAGCTGTTTTTT.

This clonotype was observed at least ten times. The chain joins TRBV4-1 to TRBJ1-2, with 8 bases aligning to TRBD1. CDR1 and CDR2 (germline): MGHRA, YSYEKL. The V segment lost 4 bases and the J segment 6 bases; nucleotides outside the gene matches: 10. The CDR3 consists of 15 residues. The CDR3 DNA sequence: TGCGCCAGCAGCCGACAGGGACAGGTGCTTAATGGCTACACCTTC. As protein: CASSRQGQVLNGYTF.

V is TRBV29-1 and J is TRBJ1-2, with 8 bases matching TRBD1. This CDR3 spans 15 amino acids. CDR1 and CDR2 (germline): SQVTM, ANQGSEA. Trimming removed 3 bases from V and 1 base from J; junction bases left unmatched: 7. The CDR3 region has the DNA TGCAGCGTTGACACAGGGGGGCGGTTTAACTATGGCTACACCTTC. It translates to CSVDTGGRFNYGYTF. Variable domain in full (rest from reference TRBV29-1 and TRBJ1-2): SAVISQKPSRDICQRGTSLTIQCQVDSQVTMMFWYRQQPGQSLTLIATANQGSEATYESGFVIDKFPISRPNLTFSTLTVSNMSPEDSSIYLCSVDTGGRFNYGYTFGSGTRLTVV.

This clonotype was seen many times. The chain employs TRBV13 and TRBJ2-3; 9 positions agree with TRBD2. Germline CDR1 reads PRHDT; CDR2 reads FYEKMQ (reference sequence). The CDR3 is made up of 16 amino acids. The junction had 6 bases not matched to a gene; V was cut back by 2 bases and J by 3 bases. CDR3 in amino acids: CASSLRGLAITDTQYF. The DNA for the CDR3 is TGTGCCAGCAGCTTACGTGGACTAGCGATTACAGATACGCAGTATTTT.

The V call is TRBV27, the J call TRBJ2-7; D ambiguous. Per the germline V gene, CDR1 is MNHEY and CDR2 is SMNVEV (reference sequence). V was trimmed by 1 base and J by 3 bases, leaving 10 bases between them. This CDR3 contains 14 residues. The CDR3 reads CASSLFTHGYEQYF. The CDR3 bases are TGTGCCAGCAGTTTATTCACTCACGGCTACGAGCAGTACTTC.

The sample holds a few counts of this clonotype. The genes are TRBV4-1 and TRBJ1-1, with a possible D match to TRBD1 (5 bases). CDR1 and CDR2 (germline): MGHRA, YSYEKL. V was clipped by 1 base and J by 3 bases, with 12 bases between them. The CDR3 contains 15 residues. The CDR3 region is CASSQVWRGDTEAFF. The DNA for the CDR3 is TGCGCCAGCAGCCAAGTCTGGCGGGGGGACACTGAAGCTTTCTTT.

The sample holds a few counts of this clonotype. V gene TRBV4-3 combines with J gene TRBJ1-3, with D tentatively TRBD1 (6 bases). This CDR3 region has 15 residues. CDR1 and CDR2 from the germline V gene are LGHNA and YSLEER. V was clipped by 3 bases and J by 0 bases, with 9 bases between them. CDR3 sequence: CASSHGTSSGNTIYF. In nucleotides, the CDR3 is TGCGCCAGCAGCCATGGGACAAGCTCTGGAAACACCATATATTTT.

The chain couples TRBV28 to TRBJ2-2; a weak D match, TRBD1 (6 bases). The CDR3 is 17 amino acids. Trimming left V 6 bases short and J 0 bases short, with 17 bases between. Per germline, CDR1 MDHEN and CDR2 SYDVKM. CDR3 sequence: CASSPDARGSNTGELFF. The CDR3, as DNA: TGTGCCAGCAGCCCCGATGCCAGGGGCTCGAACACCGGGGAGCTGTTTTTT.

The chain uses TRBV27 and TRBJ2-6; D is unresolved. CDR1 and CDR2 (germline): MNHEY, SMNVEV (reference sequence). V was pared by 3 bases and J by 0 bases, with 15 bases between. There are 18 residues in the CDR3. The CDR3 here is CASSFQVPSYSGANVLTF. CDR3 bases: TGTGCCAGCAGTTTTCAGGTCCCCTCATACTCTGGGGCCAACGTCCTGACTTTC.

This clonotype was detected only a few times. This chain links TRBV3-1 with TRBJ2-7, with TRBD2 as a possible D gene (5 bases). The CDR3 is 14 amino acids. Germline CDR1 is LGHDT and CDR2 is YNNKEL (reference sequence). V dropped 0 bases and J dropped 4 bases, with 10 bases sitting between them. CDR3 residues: CASSQDSTMYEQYF. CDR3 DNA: TGTGCCAGCAGCCAAGACTCGACTATGTACGAGCAGTACTTC.

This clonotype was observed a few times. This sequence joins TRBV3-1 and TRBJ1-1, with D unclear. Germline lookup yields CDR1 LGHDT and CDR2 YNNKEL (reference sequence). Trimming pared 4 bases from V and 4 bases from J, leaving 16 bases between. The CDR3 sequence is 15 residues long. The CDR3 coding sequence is TGTGCCAGCAGCCCGCGATGGGGAGGAGTCACTGAAGCTTTCTTT. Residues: CASSPRWGGVTEAFF.

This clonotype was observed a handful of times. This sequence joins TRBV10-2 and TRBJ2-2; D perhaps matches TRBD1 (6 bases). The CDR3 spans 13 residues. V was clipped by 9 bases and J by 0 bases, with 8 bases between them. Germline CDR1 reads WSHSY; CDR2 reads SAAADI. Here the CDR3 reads CARGTPNTGELFF. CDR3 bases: TGCGCCAGAGGGACACCGAACACCGGGGAGCTGTTTTTT.

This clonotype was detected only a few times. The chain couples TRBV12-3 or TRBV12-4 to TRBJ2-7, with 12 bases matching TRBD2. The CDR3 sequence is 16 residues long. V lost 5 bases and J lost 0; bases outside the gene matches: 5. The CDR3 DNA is TGTGCCAGCAGTCCCCCGACTAGCGGGGGCTCCTACGAGCAGTACTTC. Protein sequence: CASSPPTSGGSYEQYF.

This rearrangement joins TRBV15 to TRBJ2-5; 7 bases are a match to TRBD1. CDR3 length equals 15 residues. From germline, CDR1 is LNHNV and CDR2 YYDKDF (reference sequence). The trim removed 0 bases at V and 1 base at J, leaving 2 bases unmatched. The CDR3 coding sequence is TGTGCCACCAGCAGAGATGGGACAGTCCAAGAGACCCAGTACTTC. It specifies CATSRDGTVQETQYF.

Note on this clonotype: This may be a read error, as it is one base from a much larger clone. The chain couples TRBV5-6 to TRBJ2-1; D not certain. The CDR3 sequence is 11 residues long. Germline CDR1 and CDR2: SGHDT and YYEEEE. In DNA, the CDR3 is TGTGCCAGCAGCTTGGGAGATGAGCAGTTATTC. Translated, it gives CASSLGDEQLF.

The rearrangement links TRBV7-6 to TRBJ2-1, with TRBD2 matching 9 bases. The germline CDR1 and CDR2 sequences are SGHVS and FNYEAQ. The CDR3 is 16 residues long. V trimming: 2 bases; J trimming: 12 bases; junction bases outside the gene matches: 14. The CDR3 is CASSLRHSGGLKAQFF. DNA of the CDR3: TGTGCCAGCAGCTTAAGACACAGCGGGGGGCTCAAGGCGCAGTTCTTC.

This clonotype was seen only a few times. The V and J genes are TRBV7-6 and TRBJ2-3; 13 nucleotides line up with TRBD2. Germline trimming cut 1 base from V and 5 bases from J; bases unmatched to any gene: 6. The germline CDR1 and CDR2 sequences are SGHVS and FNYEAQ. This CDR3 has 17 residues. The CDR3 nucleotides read TGTGCCAGCAGCTTAGGGACTAGCGGGGGACGATTAGATACGCAGTATTTT. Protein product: CASSLGTSGGRLDTQYF.

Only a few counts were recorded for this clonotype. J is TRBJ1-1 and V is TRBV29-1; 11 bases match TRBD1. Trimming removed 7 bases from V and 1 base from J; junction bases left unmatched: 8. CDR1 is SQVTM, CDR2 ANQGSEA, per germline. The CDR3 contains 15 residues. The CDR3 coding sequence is TGCAGCGGGCGGACAGGGGGCCGCCCGAACACTGAAGCTTTCTTT. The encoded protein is CSGRTGGRPNTEAFF. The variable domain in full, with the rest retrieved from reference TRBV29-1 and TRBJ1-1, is SAVISQKPSRDICQRGTSLTIQCQVDSQVTMMFWYRQQPGQSLTLIATANQGSEATYESGFVIDKFPISRPNLTFSTLTVSNMSPEDSSIYLCSGRTGGRPNTEAFFGQGTRLTVV.

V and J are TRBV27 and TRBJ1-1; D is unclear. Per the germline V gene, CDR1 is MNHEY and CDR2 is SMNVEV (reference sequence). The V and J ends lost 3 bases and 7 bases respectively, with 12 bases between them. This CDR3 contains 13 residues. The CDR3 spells CASSFGKSGEAFF. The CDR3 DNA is TGTGCCAGCAGTTTTGGGAAAAGTGGTGAAGCTTTCTTT.

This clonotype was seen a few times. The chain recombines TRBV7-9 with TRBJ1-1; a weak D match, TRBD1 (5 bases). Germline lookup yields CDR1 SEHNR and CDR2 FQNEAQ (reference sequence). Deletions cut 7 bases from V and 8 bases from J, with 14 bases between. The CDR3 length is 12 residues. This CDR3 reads CASTLVRQEAFF. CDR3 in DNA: TGTGCCAGCACCTTGGTAAGACAGGAAGCTTTCTTT. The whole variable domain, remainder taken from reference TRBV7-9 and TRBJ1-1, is DTGVSQNPRHKITKRGQNVTFRCDPISEHNRLYWYRQTLGQGPEFLTYFQNEAQLEKSRLLSDRFSAERPKGSFSTLEIQRTEQGDSAMYLCASTLVRQEAFFGQGTRLTVV.

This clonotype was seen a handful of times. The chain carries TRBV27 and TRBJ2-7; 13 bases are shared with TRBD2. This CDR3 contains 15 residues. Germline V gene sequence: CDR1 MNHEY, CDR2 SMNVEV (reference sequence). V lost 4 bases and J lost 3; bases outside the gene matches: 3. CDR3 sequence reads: CASSWTSGGGYEQYF. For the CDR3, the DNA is TGTGCCAGCAGTTGGACTAGCGGGGGTGGCTACGAGCAGTACTTC.

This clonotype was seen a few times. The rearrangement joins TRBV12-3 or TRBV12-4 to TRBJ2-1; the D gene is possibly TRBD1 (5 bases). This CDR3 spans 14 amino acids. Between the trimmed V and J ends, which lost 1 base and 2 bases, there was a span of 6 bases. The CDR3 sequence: CASSLGGPYNEQFF. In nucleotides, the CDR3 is TGTGCCAGCAGTTTAGGGGGCCCCTACAATGAGCAGTTCTTC.

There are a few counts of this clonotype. For the CDR3, the DNA is TGTGCCAGCAGCGTAGTCGGGGCTACCGGGGAGCTGTTTTTT. As protein: CASSVVGATGELFF. This chain joins TRBV9 and TRBJ2-2; either TRBD1 or TRBD2 may fit D (5 bases each). V gave up 0 bases and J gave up 5 bases, with 8 bases separating them. Germline V gives CDR1 SGDLS, CDR2 YYNGEE. The CDR3 covers 14 residues.

CDR3 residues: CAISGDITYEQYF. The CDR3 DNA sequence: TGTGCCATCAGTGGGGACATTACCTACGAGCAGTACTTC. The chain joins TRBV10-3 to TRBJ2-7, with a weak D call TRBD1 (6 bases). The V and J ends lost 4 bases and 2 bases respectively, with 9 bases between them. CDR1 and CDR2 (germline): ENHRY, SYGVKD. CDR3 length: 13 amino acids.